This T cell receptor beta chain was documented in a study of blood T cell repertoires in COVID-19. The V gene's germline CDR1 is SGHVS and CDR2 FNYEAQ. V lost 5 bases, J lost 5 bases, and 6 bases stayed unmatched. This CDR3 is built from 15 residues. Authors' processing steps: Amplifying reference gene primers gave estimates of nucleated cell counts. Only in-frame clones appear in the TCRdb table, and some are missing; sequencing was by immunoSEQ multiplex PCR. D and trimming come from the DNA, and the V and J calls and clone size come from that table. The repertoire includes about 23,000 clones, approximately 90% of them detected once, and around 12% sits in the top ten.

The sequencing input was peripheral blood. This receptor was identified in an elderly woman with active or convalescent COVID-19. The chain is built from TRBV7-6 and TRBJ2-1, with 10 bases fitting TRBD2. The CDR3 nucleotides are TGTGCCAGCAGCCAAGGACTAGCGGAAAACAATGAGCAGTTCTTC. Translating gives CASSQGLAENNEQFF. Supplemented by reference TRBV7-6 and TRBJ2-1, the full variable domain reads GAGVSQSPRYKVTKRGQDVALRCDPISGHVSLYWYRQALGQGPEFLTYFNYEAQQDKSGLPNDRFSAERPEGSISTLTIQRTEQRDSAMYRCASSQGLAENNEQFFGPGTRLTVL.